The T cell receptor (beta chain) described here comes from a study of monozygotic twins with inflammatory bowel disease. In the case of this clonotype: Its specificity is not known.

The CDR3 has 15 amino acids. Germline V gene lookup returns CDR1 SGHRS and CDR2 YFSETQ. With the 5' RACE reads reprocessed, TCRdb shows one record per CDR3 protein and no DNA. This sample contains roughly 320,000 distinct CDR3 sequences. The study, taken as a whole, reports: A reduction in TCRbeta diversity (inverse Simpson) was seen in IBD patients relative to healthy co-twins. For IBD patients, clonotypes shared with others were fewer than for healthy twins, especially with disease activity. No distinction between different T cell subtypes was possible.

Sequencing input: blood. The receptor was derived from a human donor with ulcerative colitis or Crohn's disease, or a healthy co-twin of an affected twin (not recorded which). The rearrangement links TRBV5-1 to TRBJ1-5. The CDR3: CASSLEPGISQPQHF.